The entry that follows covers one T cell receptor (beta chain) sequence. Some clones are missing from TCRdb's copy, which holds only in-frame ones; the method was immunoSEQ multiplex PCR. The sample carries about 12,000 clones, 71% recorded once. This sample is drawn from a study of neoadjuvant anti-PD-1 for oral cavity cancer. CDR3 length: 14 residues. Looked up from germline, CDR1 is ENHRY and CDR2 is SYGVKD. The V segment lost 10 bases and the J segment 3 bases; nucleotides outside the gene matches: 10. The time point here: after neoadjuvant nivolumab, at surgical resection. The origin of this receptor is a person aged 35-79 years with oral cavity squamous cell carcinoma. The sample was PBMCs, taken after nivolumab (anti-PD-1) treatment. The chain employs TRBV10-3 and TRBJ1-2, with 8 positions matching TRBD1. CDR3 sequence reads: CATYPDRAHYGYTF. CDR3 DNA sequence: TGTGCCACCTACCCGGACAGGGCGCACTATGGCTACACCTTC.